The T cell receptor (beta chain) described here comes from a study of T cells after yellow fever vaccination. This clonotype was picked up many times. Synthesis of TCR cDNA relied on 5'RACE template switching, which attached a universal primer site and UMIs. TCRdb ran MiXCR on the 5' RACE reads and lists one entry per CDR3 protein. The sample includes around 110,000 distinct CDR3 sequences, approximately 8.4% of them seen just once. Sequences were derived from CD8+ T cells sorted from PBMCs, sampled 45 days after the yellow fever booster vaccination. The origin of this receptor is a man under 40 who received the YFV17D yellow fever vaccine.

As DNA, the CDR3 is TGTGCCACCAGCAGAGATAGGCCTAACTATGGCTACACCTTC. The encoded protein is CATSRDRPNYGYTF. The rearrangement links TRBV15 to TRBJ1-2; D is uncertain. The germline V and J ends were trimmed by 0 bases and 0 bases, with 5 bases remaining between them. The CDR3 contains 14 residues. Germline lookup yields CDR1 LNHNV and CDR2 YYDKDF (reference sequence).